This entry describes one T cell receptor (beta chain). Its specificity is unknown. The germline CDR1 and CDR2 sequences are SNHLY and FYNNEI. There are 16 residues in the CDR3. V gave up 10 bases and J gave up 0 bases, with 20 bases separating them. TCRdb passed the 5' RACE reads through MiXCR, listing each CDR3 protein once. Altogether 200,000 or so distinct CDR3 sequences are present, around 8.8% being singletons, with the ten largest covering around 3.3%. This specimen belongs to a study of T-cell memory formation after mild COVID-19. General study results and limits: Day 15 to 85 contracting clones showed balanced CD4/CD8; day 15 to 37 expanders favored CD4+.

The chain uses TRBV2 and TRBJ2-3; weak D call: TRBD2 (6 bases). This TCR derives from a young man who had mild COVID-19 (a few samples of this study predate the infection). Cell type and time point are not known. Sequencing was done on a sample of PBMCs or a T cell subset sorted from them (not recorded which). The CDR3 bases are TGTGCCACCGCCAAAAGAGCGCGGGACAGCACAGATACGCAGTATTTT. Its translation: CATAKRARDSTDTQYF.